The T cell receptor beta chain under discussion was sequenced for a study of PD-1 blockade in classical Hodgkin lymphoma. The time point denotes: newly diagnosed, previously untreated cHL patient sample. Data came from immunoSEQ multiplex PCR; TCRdb stores just in-frame clones and leaves some out. Of tens of thousands of clones listed, roughly 92% were seen once; the top ten hold 2.3%. The specimen was peripheral blood mononuclear cells (PBMCs). The clonotype comes from a human donor with classical Hodgkin lymphoma.

DNA for the CDR3: TGTGCCAGCAGACTCTATAGCAATCAGCCCCAGCATTTT. Residues: CASRLYSNQPQHF. The chain employs TRBV6-6 and TRBJ1-5; no clear D gene. V lost 6 bases and J lost 0, with 6 bases in between. The V gene's germline CDR1 is MNHNY and CDR2 SVGAGI (reference sequence). The CDR3 covers 13 residues.